These 24 T cell receptor beta chains were sequenced from one sample in a study of cytomegalovirus exposure and HLA in healthy donors. Some clones are missing from TCRdb's copy, which holds only in-frame ones; the method was immunoSEQ multiplex PCR. The sample holds roughly 140,000 clones, roughly nine tenths seen once. Sequences were obtained from PBMCs. Receptors were obtained from a woman aged 18-30 years in good health and CMV-seropositive.

The chain links TRBV28 to TRBJ2-3, with 7 bases matching TRBD2. The trim removed 6 bases at V and 0 bases at J, leaving 12 bases unmatched. In germline, CDR1 is MDHEN, CDR2 SYDVKM. The CDR3 spans 17 residues. CDR3 sequence (DNA): TGTGCCAGCAGCCCACGTTGGGCGGGAGATAGCACAGATACGCAGTATTTT. Translating gives CASSPRWAGDSTDTQYF.

This chain joins TRBV28 and TRBJ2-7; TRBD1 agrees at 8 bases. Germline CDR1 is MDHEN and CDR2 is SYDVKM. The length of the CDR3 is 15 residues. With 5 bases clipped from V and 2 bases from J, the junction kept 8 bases outside the gene matches. This CDR3 is CASSTKQGVPYEQYF. DNA of the CDR3: TGTGCCAGCAGTACAAAACAGGGGGTCCCCTACGAGCAGTACTTC.

The chain combines TRBV7-3 with TRBJ2-7, with TRBD2 identical over 8 bases. Germline trimming cut 2 bases from V and 0 bases from J; bases unmatched to any gene: 6. CDR1 is SGHTA and CDR2 is FQGTGA in the germline V gene. The CDR3 runs to 16 residues. Here the CDR3 reads CASSLSGSGVSYEQYF. The CDR3 nucleotides read TGTGCCAGCAGCTTATCGGGTAGCGGGGTCTCCTACGAGCAGTACTTC.

This rearrangement joins TRBV9 to TRBJ2-7; 7 positions agree with TRBD1. CDR3 size: 16 residues. Trimming removed 2 bases from V and 0 bases from J; junction bases left unmatched: 8. Germline assignment: CDR1 SGDLS and CDR2 YYNGEE. CDR3 nucleotide sequence: TGTGCCAGCAGCGTCTTAGACAGGGAGAGCTCCTACGAGCAGTACTTC. Translating it yields CASSVLDRESSYEQYF.

This clone was recorded only once. The junction departs from the called germline gene at one end, perhaps through a read error. This rearrangement joins TRBV19 to TRBJ1-5; 8 nucleotides match TRBD1. The CDR3 consists of 14 residues. The germline CDR1 and CDR2 sequences are LNHDA and SQIVND (reference sequence). CDR3 sequence: CASTVGQGKQPQHF. The CDR3 DNA reads as TGTGCCAGTACCGTAGGACAGGGCAAACAGCCCCAGCATTTT.

The chain carries TRBV19 and TRBJ2-2, with 9 nucleotides matching TRBD1. V lost 6 bases to trimming and J lost 4 bases; unmatched junction nucleotides: 9. The CDR3 is 16 residues long. Per germline, CDR1 LNHDA and CDR2 SQIVND (reference sequence). CDR3 nucleotide sequence: TGTGCCAGTAGACACCGGGACAGGGCGCGCACCGGGGAGCTGTTTTTT. It specifies CASRHRDRARTGELFF.

The chain couples TRBV9 to TRBJ2-5; the match to TRBD1 covers 8 bases. Losses at the gene ends were 3 bases for V and 4 bases for J; bases not matched to a gene: 8. The CDR3 covers 15 residues. CDR1 is SGDLS, CDR2 YYNGEE, per germline. The chain's CDR3 is CASSARSGGSETQYF. The CDR3, as DNA: TGTGCCAGCAGCGCAAGATCAGGGGGCTCAGAGACCCAGTACTTC. The full variable domain, its missing parts supplied by reference TRBV9 and TRBJ2-5, is DSGVTQTPKHLITATGQRVTLRCSPRSGDLSVYWYQQSLDQGLQFLIQYYNGEERAKGNILERFSAQQFPDLHSELNLSSLELGDSALYFCASSARSGGSETQYFGPGTRLLVL.

The gene calls are TRBV5-4 and TRBJ1-1; TRBD1 aligns across 10 bases. The V segment lost 4 bases and the J segment 6 bases; nucleotides outside the gene matches: 6. Germline loops: CDR1 SGHNT, CDR2 YYREEE (reference sequence). The CDR3 runs to 14 residues. The CDR3 protein is CASSLRQGASEAFF. DNA for the CDR3: TGTGCCAGCAGCCTAAGACAGGGGGCCTCTGAAGCTTTCTTT.

V is TRBV6-6 and J is TRBJ1-1, with D unresolved. Germline CDR1 reads MNHNY; CDR2 reads SVGAGI (reference sequence). The CDR3 is made up of 13 amino acids. V was cut by 6 bases and J by 0 bases, with 8 bases left in between. In DNA, the CDR3 is TGTGCCAGCAGGCGAGGCATGAACACTGAAGCTTTCTTT. Encoded protein: CASRRGMNTEAFF.

This clone was seen just once. This chain joins TRBV30 and TRBJ2-1; weak D call: TRBD2 (6 bases). The germline V gene encodes CDR1 GTSNPN and CDR2 SVGIG (reference sequence). There are 14 residues in the CDR3. The ends were cut back, 2 bases at V and 4 bases at J, with 12 bases in the middle. The CDR3 spells CAWSPGTGYNEQFF. CDR3 DNA sequence: TGTGCCTGGAGTCCCGGGACTGGGTACAATGAGCAGTTCTTC.

This clone was recorded once. V is TRBV7-9 and J is TRBJ2-7; TRBD1 matches at 7 bases. Trimming removed 2 bases from V and 0 bases from J; junction bases left unmatched: 1. Germline V lookup: CDR1 SEHNR, CDR2 FQNEAQ (reference sequence). This CDR3 contains 14 residues. CDR3 nucleotide sequence: TGTGCCAGCAGCTTAACAGGGGCCTCCTACGAGCAGTACTTC. It yields the protein CASSLTGASYEQYF.

The V call is TRBV5-1, the J call TRBJ2-5, with 8 nucleotides matching TRBD1. The CDR3 totals 15 residues. Per germline, CDR1 SGHRS and CDR2 YFSETQ. After removal of 0 bases from V and 4 bases from J, the junction contained 5 bases not matched to a gene. In nucleotides, the CDR3 is TGCGCCAGCAGCTTGGCCCCAGGGGGCGCAGAGACCCAGTACTTC. It yields the protein CASSLAPGGAETQYF.

This chain links TRBV28 with TRBJ1-5, with 9 bases lining up with TRBD1. The CDR3 sequence is 16 residues long. V lost 3 bases, J lost 4 bases, and 7 bases stayed unmatched. Germline V gene data show CDR1 as MDHEN and CDR2 as SYDVKM. CDR3 residues: CASSFSGQGRNQPQHF. Written as DNA, the CDR3 is TGTGCCAGCAGTTTCTCCGGACAGGGGCGAAATCAGCCCCAGCATTTT.

This chain uses TRBV6-1 with TRBJ2-7; weak D call: TRBD2 (5 bases). V lost 0 bases, J lost 1 base, and 13 bases lay in between. The CDR3 spans 16 residues. Germline assignment: CDR1 MNHNS and CDR2 SASEGT. CDR3 DNA: TGTGCCAGCAGTGAAGCCCTTTGGAGCGGTTCCTACGAGCAGTACTTC. As protein: CASSEALWSGSYEQYF.

The chain employs TRBV11-2 and TRBJ2-7; D not certain. The CDR3 is 14 residues long. Germline V gene lookup returns CDR1 SGHAT and CDR2 FQNNGV. The V gene lost 0 bases and the J gene lost 4 bases, with 10 bases spanning the gap. Written as DNA, the CDR3 is TGTGCCAGCAGCTTAGACGGCGGTCTTTACGAGCAGTACTTC. This codes for CASSLDGGLYEQYF.

V is TRBV29-1 and J is TRBJ2-3, with D unresolved. Germline assignment: CDR1 SQVTM and CDR2 ANQGSEA. The CDR3 is made up of 11 amino acids. Trimming removed 3 bases at V and 4 bases at J, with 5 bases between. CDR3: CSVDQSDTQYF. As DNA, the CDR3 is TGCAGCGTTGATCAGTCAGATACGCAGTATTTT.

This chain connects TRBV4-1 to TRBJ1-2; 9 bases map to TRBD1. The CDR3 has 16 amino acids. J lost 8 bases, V lost 0 bases, and 10 bases had no gene match. Germline loops: CDR1 MGHRA, CDR2 YSYEKL. CDR3 coding DNA: TGCGCCAGCAGCCAAGAGCCGGGACAGGGATGGTACGGCTACACCTTC. Amino acid sequence: CASSQEPGQGWYGYTF.

The V call is TRBV6-1, the J call TRBJ2-1; a weak D match, TRBD2 (5 bases). Per the germline V gene, CDR1 is MNHNS and CDR2 is SASEGT. V was clipped by 0 bases and J by 6 bases, with 12 bases between them. CDR3 size: 15 residues. In nucleotides, the CDR3 is TGTGCCAGCAGTGAAGCTCCTGGGAGCCCCAATGAGCAGTTCTTC. Its protein is CASSEAPGSPNEQFF.

This chain uses TRBV28 with TRBJ2-7, with D possibly matching TRBD1 (6 bases). The V and J ends lost 6 bases and 2 bases respectively, with 17 bases between them. The CDR3 extends over 15 amino acids. Germline V gives CDR1 MDHEN, CDR2 SYDVKM. CDR3 protein: CASSTGSGTPYEQYF. The DNA for the CDR3 is TGTGCCAGCAGCACCGGATCCGGGACACCCTACGAGCAGTACTTC.

The V and J genes are TRBV19 and TRBJ2-3, with 9 bases aligning to TRBD2. With 6 bases clipped from V and 3 bases from J, the junction kept 7 bases outside the gene matches. The length of the CDR3 is 15 residues. Germline V CDR1 and CDR2: LNHDA, SQIVND (reference sequence). CDR3 bases: TGTGCCAGTAGGGGGCTAGCGGGACTGACAGATACGCAGTATTTT. Translating it yields CASRGLAGLTDTQYF.

The J gene is TRBJ1-2, the V gene TRBV7-9, with 7 nucleotides matching TRBD1. The CDR3 spans 13 residues. V lost 1 base to trimming and J lost 7 bases; unmatched junction nucleotides: 3. The germline gives CDR1 SEHNR, CDR2 FQNEAQ (reference sequence). The CDR3 here is CASSLGTGFGYTF. Written as DNA, the CDR3 is TGTGCCAGCAGCTTAGGGACAGGTTTTGGCTACACCTTC.

V gene TRBV28 combines with J gene TRBJ2-7; 12 bases fit TRBD2. This CDR3 is 15 amino acids long. Germline CDR1 and CDR2: MDHEN and SYDVKM. Trimming removed 5 bases from V and 3 bases from J; junction bases left unmatched: 5. CDR3 amino acids: CASSLTSGRGYEQYF. The DNA for the CDR3 is TGTGCCAGCAGTCTGACTAGCGGGAGAGGCTACGAGCAGTACTTC. Full variable domain (missing parts from reference TRBV28 and TRBJ2-7): DVKVTQSSRYLVKRTGEKVFLECVQDMDHENMFWYRQDPGLGLRLIYFSYDVKMKEKGDIPEGYSVSREKKERFSLILESASTNQTSMYLCASSLTSGRGYEQYFGPGTRLTVT.

V and J are TRBV2 and TRBJ2-3; 12 nucleotides match TRBD2. There are 15 residues in the CDR3. Germline V gene sequence: CDR1 SNHLY, CDR2 FYNNEI. After removal of 3 bases from V and 6 bases from J, the junction contained 4 bases not matched to a gene. CDR3 sequence: CASSDWTSGTDTQYF. The CDR3 DNA sequence: TGTGCCAGCAGTGATTGGACTAGCGGGACGGATACGCAGTATTTT. The variable domain in full, with the rest retrieved from reference TRBV2 and TRBJ2-3, is EPEVTQTPSHQVTQMGQEVILRCVPISNHLYFYWYRQILGQKVEFLVSFYNNEISEKSEIFDDQFSVERPDGSNFTLKIRSTKLEDSAMYFCASSDWTSGTDTQYFGPGTRLTVL.

This chain connects TRBV10-2 to TRBJ1-2; 8 nucleotides agree with TRBD1. The CDR3 runs 15 residues. Germline-derived CDR1 and CDR2 are WSHSY and SAAADI. With 6 bases clipped from V and 2 bases from J, the junction kept 8 bases outside the gene matches. The CDR3 DNA follows: TGCGCCAGCAGAGCACCGGGACAGGCAAACTATGGCTACACCTTC. Translating it yields CASRAPGQANYGYTF.